The clone carrying this TCR beta chain was observed a few times. Trimming left V 8 bases short and J 2 bases short, with 10 bases between. Germline V CDR1 and CDR2: ENHRY, SYGVKD. The CDR3 contains 12 residues. Through Arm-PCR of CDR3 regions and iRepertoire HTBI primers, TCR beta libraries were built. TCRdb passed the multiplex PCR reads through MiXCR, listing each CDR3 protein once. The sample records roughly 400,000 distinct CDR3 sequences, over 15% being singletons. This sample is drawn from a study of regulatory T cells in long-lasting Graves disease. Documented time point: newly diagnosed GD, antithyroid drugs for less than 3 months. The TCR library was made from RNA that had been extracted from PBMCs in TRIzol. These data also formed part of another study, on T cells in Graves' hyperthyroidism and ophthalmopathy.

The specimen was peripheral blood mononuclear cells (PBMCs), collected at new diagnosis, from a patient treated with antithyroid drugs. This chain connects TRBV10-3 to TRBJ2-7, with unresolved D. This TCR was recovered from a woman between 18 and 30 years old with Graves disease. CDR3 sequence: CAIGDSAYEQYF. CDR3 coding DNA: TGTGCCATCGGAGACTCTGCCTACGAGCAGTACTTC.